The T cell receptor (beta chain) described here comes from a study of beta chain features in type 1 diabetes. Findings of the study overall: For cells with high TCR expression, cDNA sequencing could yield over-representation. A definitive answer on HLA type influencing TCRB rearrangement was not reached here. In every one of the four CD4+ subsets, TCRB CDR3s were moderately but significantly shorter in Type 1 diabetes patients.

CD4+ naive, central memory, regulatory and stem cell-like memory subsets were isolated by sorting on CD45RO/CCR7/CD25/CD127/CD95/CD27. V was cut by 8 bases and J by 6 bases, with 23 bases left in between. This CDR3 region has 16 residues. Germline CDR1 is LNHDA and CDR2 is SQIVND (reference sequence). This clone has only a few counts. Its antigen is not identified. The investigators reverse transcribed all of the isolated RNA, so they sequenced expressed TCRB transcripts. Measured with immunoSEQ multiplex PCR; TCRdb has only the in-frame clones, and not every one. In the table there are hundreds of thousands of clones, over 13% of which are singletons.

V gene TRBV19 combines with J gene TRBJ2-1, with D uncertain. The TCR originated in a man between 18 and 35 years old with type 1 diabetes. Sequencing input: naive CD4+ T cells from blood. The chain's CDR3 is CASSVWSRRVCNEQFF. The CDR3 nucleotides are TGTGCCAGTTCGGTATGGTCCAGAAGGGTCTGCAATGAGCAGTTCTTC.